This TCR beta chain stems from a study of T cells in localized non-small cell lung cancer. Points from the study as a whole: Heterogeneity within the tumor remains possible, as just one region underwent sequencing.

Trimming took off 4 bases at V and 0 bases at J, with 7 bases between the two ends. The CDR3 sequence is 13 residues long. The germline V gene encodes CDR1 SGHDT and CDR2 YYEEEE. As for this clone: The antigen remains unidentified.

The data were produced by immunoSEQ multiplex PCR, yet TCRdb's version contains in-frame clones alone and is incomplete. The sample yields roughly 38,000 clones, roughly 89% seen once. The chain is built from TRBV5-6 and TRBJ1-1; D unresolved. The input for sequencing was peripheral blood mononuclear cells, taken before any cancer treatment. The receptor comes from a male donor at least 60 years old with stage II lung adenocarcinoma. CDR3: CASSPAVNTEAFF. The CDR3 bases are TGTGCCAGCAGCCCGGCGGTGAACACTGAAGCTTTCTTT.